This is a list of T cell receptor beta chains from one sample in a study of PD-1 blockade in classical Hodgkin lymphoma. Produced via immunoSEQ multiplex PCR; TCRdb's table is partial and in-frame only. The data contain roughly 46,000 clones, around 76% of them singletons. The source material was peripheral blood mononuclear cells (PBMCs), sampled before the fourth cycle of nivolumab. These receptors were taken from a human donor with classical Hodgkin lymphoma. The CDR3 runs from the conserved cysteine through the conserved F or W. Each record gives: V gene, D gene, J gene, clone size, CDR3 DNA, CDR3 protein. The D gene is left open where the match is weak. Not every row has a clone size; where given, it reads once, few, many or a size class.

V gene: TRBV27; D gene: TRBD1; J gene: TRBJ1-1; clone size: once; CDR3 DNA: TGTGCCAGCAGTTCCTACAGGGGGCGAGCTGAAGCTTTCTTT; CDR3 protein: CASSSYRGRAEAFF
V gene: TRBV7-9; D gene: TRBD2; J gene: TRBJ2-5; clone size: NA; CDR3 DNA: TGTGCCAGCAGCTTATGGGCCTTAGCGGGAGGAAGAGAGACCCAGTACTTC; CDR3 protein: CASSLWALAGGRETQYF
V gene: TRBV19; D gene: NA; J gene: TRBJ1-5; clone size: NA; CDR3 DNA: TGTGCCAGTAGTCCCACGGTACAGCAGCCCCAGCATTTT; CDR3 protein: CASSPTVQQPQHF
V gene: TRBV6-5; D gene: TRBD1; J gene: TRBJ1-3; clone size: medium-sized; CDR3 DNA: TGTGCCAGCAGCTTGACAGGGCTTGGAAACACCATATATTTT; CDR3 protein: CASSLTGLGNTIYF
V gene: TRBV2; D gene: TRBD1; J gene: TRBJ2-7; clone size: few; CDR3 DNA: TGTGCCAGCAGTCGACAGGGGGCTGACTACGAGCAGTACTTC; CDR3 protein: CASSRQGADYEQYF
V gene: TRBV28; D gene: NA; J gene: TRBJ1-5; clone size: NA; CDR3 DNA: TGTGCCAGCAAGGGGCGGGGGAGCAATCAGCCCCAGCATTTT; CDR3 protein: CASKGRGSNQPQHF
V gene: TRBV5-4; D gene: TRBD2; J gene: TRBJ2-7; clone size: NA; CDR3 DNA: TGTGCCAGCAGTATTTCCGGGAGGACCTACGAGCAGTACTTC; CDR3 protein: CASSISGRTYEQYF
V gene: TRBV25-1; D gene: NA; J gene: TRBJ2-2; clone size: NA; CDR3 DNA: TGTGCCAGCAGTGAGTCGGTTTGGGGAACCGGGGAGCTGTTTTTT; CDR3 protein: CASSESVWGTGELFF
V gene: TRBV28; D gene: TRBD1; J gene: TRBJ1-2; clone size: once; CDR3 DNA: TGTGCCAGCACTGAGGGAGGGGGCGGACTCTACTATGGCTACACCTTC; CDR3 protein: CASTEGGGGLYYGYTF
V gene: TRBV14; D gene: NA; J gene: TRBJ2-7; clone size: NA; CDR3 DNA: TGTGCCAGCAGCCAATATAAAACCGGGACAATTTGGGACGAGCAGTACTTC; CDR3 protein: CASSQYKTGTIWDEQYF
V gene: TRBV20-1; D gene: NA; J gene: TRBJ2-1; clone size: few; CDR3 DNA: TGCAGTGCTAGTCCGGGAGAGCAGTTCTTC; CDR3 protein: CSASPGEQFF
V gene: TRBV28; D gene: NA; J gene: TRBJ1-2; clone size: NA; CDR3 DNA: TGTGCCAGCAGTTTCGAACAGGGCTATGGCTACACCTTC; CDR3 protein: CASSFEQGYGYTF
V gene: TRBV28; D gene: NA; J gene: TRBJ2-2; clone size: NA; CDR3 DNA: TGTGCCAGCAGTTTCGGTACCGGGGAGCTGTTTTTT; CDR3 protein: CASSFGTGELFF
V gene: TRBV5-1; D gene: NA; J gene: TRBJ2-3; clone size: few; CDR3 DNA: TGCGCCAGCACCAACCTCGGGCTACACACAGATACGCAGTATTTT; CDR3 protein: CASTNLGLHTDTQYF
V gene: TRBV6-6; D gene: TRBD1; J gene: TRBJ1-5; clone size: NA; CDR3 DNA: TGTGCCAGCAGTTCGACAGGGGTTGGCAATCAGCCCCAGCATTTT; CDR3 protein: CASSSTGVGNQPQHF
V gene: TRBV5-6; D gene: NA; J gene: TRBJ1-2; clone size: NA; CDR3 DNA: TGTGCCAGCAGCTTGGAGGCGGGTGGGGATTTCTATGGCTACACCTTC; CDR3 protein: CASSLEAGGDFYGYTF
V gene: TRBV28; D gene: NA; J gene: TRBJ1-1; clone size: NA; CDR3 DNA: TGTGCCAGCAGCGTAGGAGGCAGGAGCCAGGGAGCTTTCTTT; CDR3 protein: CASSVGGRSQGAFF
V gene: TRBV6-1; D gene: NA; J gene: TRBJ2-1; clone size: NA; CDR3 DNA: TGTGCCACCCAGCCCTACAATGAGCAGTTCTTC; CDR3 protein: CATQPYNEQFF
V gene: TRBV9; D gene: NA; J gene: TRBJ1-1; clone size: few; CDR3 DNA: TGTGCCAGCAGCGTAGAAGGGATTACTGAAGCTTTCTTT; CDR3 protein: CASSVEGITEAFF
V gene: TRBV30; D gene: NA; J gene: TRBJ2-1; clone size: NA; CDR3 DNA: TGTGCCTGGACCACCGGGGCCAATAATCCGTTCTTC; CDR3 protein: CAWTTGANNPFF
V gene: TRBV28; D gene: NA; J gene: TRBJ1-5; clone size: once; CDR3 DNA: TGTGCCAGCAGTTTCTTGACAGGTAGCAATCAGCCCCAGCATTTT; CDR3 protein: CASSFLTGSNQPQHF
V gene: TRBV29-1; D gene: NA; J gene: TRBJ2-5; clone size: NA; CDR3 DNA: TGCAGCGTTGAGCGGAACCGAGCCCAAGAGACCCAGTACTTC; CDR3 protein: CSVERNRAQETQYF
V gene: TRBV29-1; D gene: TRBD2; J gene: TRBJ2-7; clone size: NA; CDR3 DNA: TGCAGCGTTGAAAAGAGACTAGCGGGAGTCGGCGAGCAGTACTTC; CDR3 protein: CSVEKRLAGVGEQYF
V gene: TRBV6-6; D gene: TRBD1; J gene: TRBJ2-3; clone size: NA; CDR3 DNA: TGTGCCAGCAGTACAGGGGCAGATACGCAGTATTTT; CDR3 protein: CASSTGADTQYF
V gene: TRBV5-6; D gene: NA; J gene: TRBJ1-5; clone size: NA; CDR3 DNA: TGTGCCAGCAGCCCAATCGGTGGGTTGGTGGATCAGCCCCAGCATTTT; CDR3 protein: CASSPIGGLVDQPQHF
V gene: TRBV27; D gene: NA; J gene: TRBJ2-1; clone size: NA; CDR3 DNA: TGTGCCAGCAGTTTGAGACAGTCCAATGAGCAGTTCTTC; CDR3 protein: CASSLRQSNEQFF
V gene: TRBV7-9; D gene: TRBD2; J gene: TRBJ2-2; clone size: NA; CDR3 DNA: TGTGCCAGCAGCTTGCGGGAGGGGGCCCGGGAGCTGTTTTTT; CDR3 protein: CASSLREGARELFF
V gene: TRBV6-1; D gene: NA; J gene: TRBJ2-1; clone size: NA; CDR3 DNA: TGTGCCAGCAGTGAAGGGGGCGGACTCCCGTACAATGAGCAGTTCTTC; CDR3 protein: CASSEGGGLPYNEQFF
V gene: TRBV6-6; D gene: NA; J gene: TRBJ2-7; clone size: once; CDR3 DNA: TGTGCCAGCAGTTACTCTGACAGAAACTACGAGCAGTACTTC; CDR3 protein: CASSYSDRNYEQYF
V gene: TRBV12-5; D gene: TRBD1; J gene: TRBJ2-1; clone size: once; CDR3 DNA: TGTGCTAGTGGTTTTGGGCCAACCGGGACAGTTGTGCAGTTCTTC; CDR3 protein: CASGFGPTGTVVQFF
V gene: TRBV28; D gene: NA; J gene: TRBJ2-1; clone size: few; CDR3 DNA: TGTGCCAGCAGTTTCCCCGGTTCCTACAATGAGCAGTTCTTC; CDR3 protein: CASSFPGSYNEQFF
V gene: TRBV5-4; D gene: NA; J gene: TRBJ1-4; clone size: NA; CDR3 DNA: TGTGCCAGCAGCTCCCGGGTTGCAACTAATGAAAAACTGTTTTTT; CDR3 protein: CASSSRVATNEKLFF
V gene: TRBV2; D gene: TRBD2; J gene: TRBJ2-2; clone size: NA; CDR3 DNA: TGTGCCAGCAACGGGAGGGCTGTGAACACCGGGGAGCTGTTTTTT; CDR3 protein: CASNGRAVNTGELFF
V gene: TRBV11-2; D gene: NA; J gene: TRBJ2-1; clone size: few; CDR3 DNA: TGTGCCAGCAGCCAGGACTTTAGCTCCTACAATGAGCAGTTCTTC; CDR3 protein: CASSQDFSSYNEQFF
V gene: TRBV6-1; D gene: NA; J gene: TRBJ1-4; clone size: few; CDR3 DNA: TGTGCCAGCAGTGACTTACTTGGGAGACTGTTTTTT; CDR3 protein: CASSDLLGRLFF
V gene: TRBV28; D gene: NA; J gene: TRBJ2-5; clone size: NA; CDR3 DNA: TGTGCCAGCAGTTCCCACGACTGGTTTGAGACCCAGTACTTC; CDR3 protein: CASSSHDWFETQYF
V gene: TRBV4-1; D gene: NA; J gene: TRBJ1-2; clone size: NA; CDR3 DNA: TGCGCCAGCAGCCAAGTGCCGGACCGTAGCTATGGCTACACCTTC; CDR3 protein: CASSQVPDRSYGYTF
V gene: TRBV28; D gene: TRBD1; J gene: TRBJ1-2; clone size: NA; CDR3 DNA: TGTGCCAGCAGTTGGGGGACAGCCAACTATGGCTACACCTTC; CDR3 protein: CASSWGTANYGYTF
V gene: TRBV29-1; D gene: TRBD1; J gene: TRBJ2-3; clone size: NA; CDR3 DNA: TGCAGCGTGGGACAGCTCCAAACAGATACGCAGTATTTT; CDR3 protein: CSVGQLQTDTQYF
V gene: TRBV7-2; D gene: NA; J gene: TRBJ1-2; clone size: NA; CDR3 DNA: TGTGCCAGCAGCTTACGGGGGGGGACCTATGGCTACACCTTC; CDR3 protein: CASSLRGGTYGYTF
V gene: TRBV28; D gene: TRBD1; J gene: TRBJ1-3; clone size: NA; CDR3 DNA: TGTGCCAGCAGGACCACAGGGGGGGGAAACACCATATATTTT; CDR3 protein: CASRTTGGGNTIYF
V gene: TRBV6-5; D gene: NA; J gene: TRBJ2-2; clone size: NA; CDR3 DNA: TGTGCCAGCAGTTCCAGACTAGGAGAAGGGACCGGGGAGCTGTTTTTT; CDR3 protein: CASSSRLGEGTGELFF
V gene: TRBV6-5; D gene: NA; J gene: TRBJ1-5; clone size: NA; CDR3 DNA: TGTGCCAGCAGTTACTCCAGGGTCTCGGATCAGCCCCAGCATTTT; CDR3 protein: CASSYSRVSDQPQHF
V gene: TRBV7-2; D gene: TRBD1; J gene: TRBJ2-1; clone size: once; CDR3 DNA: TGTGCCAGCAGCCCTTATTCAGGGGGATACAATGAGCAGTTCTTC; CDR3 protein: CASSPYSGGYNEQFF
V gene: TRBV5-4; D gene: NA; J gene: TRBJ2-3; clone size: NA; CDR3 DNA: TGTGCCAGCAGCTTGTGGGGGATCACAGATACGCAGTATTTT; CDR3 protein: CASSLWGITDTQYF
V gene: TRBV11-2; D gene: NA; J gene: TRBJ2-3; clone size: NA; CDR3 DNA: TGTGCCAGCAGCTTGGTGTGGGGGGGGGCCACAGATACGCAGTATTTT; CDR3 protein: CASSLVWGGATDTQYF
V gene: TRBV6-5; D gene: TRBD1; J gene: TRBJ2-7; clone size: NA; CDR3 DNA: TGTGCCAGCAGTCCGGACAGGTCCAACTACGAGCAGTACTTC; CDR3 protein: CASSPDRSNYEQYF
V gene: TRBV5-5; D gene: NA; J gene: TRBJ2-7; clone size: NA; CDR3 DNA: TGTGCCAGCAGCTACTCAGGGGGGTTGGTGACCTCGAGCTCCTACGAGCAGTACTTC; CDR3 protein: CASSYSGGLVTSSSYEQYF